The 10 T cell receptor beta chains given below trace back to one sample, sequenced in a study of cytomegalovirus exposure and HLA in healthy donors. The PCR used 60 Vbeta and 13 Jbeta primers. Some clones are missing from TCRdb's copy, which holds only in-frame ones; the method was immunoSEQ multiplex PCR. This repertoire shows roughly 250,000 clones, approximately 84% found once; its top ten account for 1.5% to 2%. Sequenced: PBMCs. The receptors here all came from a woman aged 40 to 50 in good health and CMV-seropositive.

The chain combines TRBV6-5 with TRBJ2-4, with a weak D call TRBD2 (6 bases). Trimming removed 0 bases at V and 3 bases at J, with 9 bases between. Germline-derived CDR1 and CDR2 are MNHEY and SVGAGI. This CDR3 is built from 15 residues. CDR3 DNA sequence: TGTGCCAGCAGTTACTCGGAGGGAGGCAAAAACATTCAGTACTTC. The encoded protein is CASSYSEGGKNIQYF.

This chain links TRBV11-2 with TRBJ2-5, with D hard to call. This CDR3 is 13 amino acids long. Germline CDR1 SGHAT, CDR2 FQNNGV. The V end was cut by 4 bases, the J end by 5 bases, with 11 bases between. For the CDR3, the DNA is TGTGCCAGCAGCTCCCCGAACGGGGAGACCCAGTACTTC. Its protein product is CASSSPNGETQYF.

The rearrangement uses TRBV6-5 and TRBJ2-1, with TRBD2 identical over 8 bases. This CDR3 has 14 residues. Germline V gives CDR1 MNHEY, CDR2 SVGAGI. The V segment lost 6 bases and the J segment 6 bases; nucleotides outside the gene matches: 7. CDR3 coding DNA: TGTGCCAGCAGCCCCGGGAGGGCGGCCAATGAGCAGTTCTTC. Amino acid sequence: CASSPGRAANEQFF.

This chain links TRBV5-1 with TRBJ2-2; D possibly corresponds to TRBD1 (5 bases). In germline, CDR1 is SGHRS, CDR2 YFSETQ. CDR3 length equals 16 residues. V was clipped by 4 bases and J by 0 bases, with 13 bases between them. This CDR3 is CASSPRVDPNTGELFF. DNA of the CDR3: TGCGCCAGCAGCCCCAGGGTGGACCCGAACACCGGGGAGCTGTTTTTT.

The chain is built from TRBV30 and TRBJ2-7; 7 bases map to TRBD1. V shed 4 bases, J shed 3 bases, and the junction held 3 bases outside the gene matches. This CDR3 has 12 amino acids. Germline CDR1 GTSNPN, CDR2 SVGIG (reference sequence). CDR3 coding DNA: TGTGCCTGGAAGGGACAGAGCTACGAGCAGTACTTC. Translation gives CAWKGQSYEQYF. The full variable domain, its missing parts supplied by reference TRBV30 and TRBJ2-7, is SQTIHQWPATLVQPVGSPLSLECTVEGTSNPNLYWYRQAAGRGLQLLFYSVGIGQISSEVPQNLSASRPQDRQFILSSKKLLLSDSGFYLCAWKGQSYEQYFGPGTRLTVT.

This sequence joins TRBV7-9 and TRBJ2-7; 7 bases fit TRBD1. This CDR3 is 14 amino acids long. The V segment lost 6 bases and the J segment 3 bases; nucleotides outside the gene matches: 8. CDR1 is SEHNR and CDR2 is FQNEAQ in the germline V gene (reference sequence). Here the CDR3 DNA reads TGTGCCAGCAGAAGCGACAGGGAACTCTACGAGCAGTACTTC. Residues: CASRSDRELYEQYF. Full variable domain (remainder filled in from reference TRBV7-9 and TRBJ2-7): DTGVSQNPRHKITKRGQNVTFRCDPISEHNRLYWYRQTLGQGPEFLTYFQNEAQLEKSRLLSDRFSAERPKGSFSTLEIQRTEQGDSAMYLCASRSDRELYEQYFGPGTRLTVT.

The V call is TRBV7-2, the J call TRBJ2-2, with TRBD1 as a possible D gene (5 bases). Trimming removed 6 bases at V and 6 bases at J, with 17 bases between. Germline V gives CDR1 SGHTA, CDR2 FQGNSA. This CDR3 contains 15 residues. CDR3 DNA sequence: TGTGCCAGCAGTCGACAGTCCCAGGGCCCCGGGGAGCTGTTTTTT. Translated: CASSRQSQGPGELFF.

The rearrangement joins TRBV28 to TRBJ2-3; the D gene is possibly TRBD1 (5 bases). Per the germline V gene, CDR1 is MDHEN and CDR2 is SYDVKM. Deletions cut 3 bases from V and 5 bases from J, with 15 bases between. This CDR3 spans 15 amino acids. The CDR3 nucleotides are TGTGCCAGCAGTTTTTTCTGGGGCGTAAAAGATACGCAGTATTTT. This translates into CASSFFWGVKDTQYF. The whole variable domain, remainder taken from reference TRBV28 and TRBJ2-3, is DVKVTQSSRYLVKRTGEKVFLECVQDMDHENMFWYRQDPGLGLRLIYFSYDVKMKEKGDIPEGYSVSREKKERFSLILESASTNQTSMYLCASSFFWGVKDTQYFGPGTRLTVL.

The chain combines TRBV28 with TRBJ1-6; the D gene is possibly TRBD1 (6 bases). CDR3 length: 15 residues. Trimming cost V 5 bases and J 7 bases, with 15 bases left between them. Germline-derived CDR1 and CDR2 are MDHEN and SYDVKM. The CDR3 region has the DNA TGTGCCAGCAGTCTGCCAGGGGCAGGAAATTCACCCCTCCACTTT. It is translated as CASSLPGAGNSPLHF.

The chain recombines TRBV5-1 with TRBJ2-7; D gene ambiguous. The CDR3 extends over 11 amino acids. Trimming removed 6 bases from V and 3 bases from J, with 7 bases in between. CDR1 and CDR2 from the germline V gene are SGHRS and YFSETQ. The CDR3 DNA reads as TGCGCCAGCACCCTCCTCTACGAGCAGTACTTC. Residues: CASTLLYEQYF.